This T cell receptor (beta chain) was sequenced during a study of blood T cells in healthy people across ages. Primers used in a second PCR of roughly 6 to 12 cycles were a sample-barcoded 5' primer and a J-beta primer mix. TCRdb used MiXCR to reprocess the 5' RACE reads, holding one entry per CDR3 protein. The sample carries 650,000 to 800,000 distinct CDR3 sequences, approximately 48% recorded once. Donor samples were obtained from healthy Caucasian individuals from Russia, aged about 6 to 100. The CDR3 consists of 15 residues. V was pared by 6 bases and J by 4 bases, with 18 bases between. CDR1 and CDR2 from the germline V gene are LGHDT and YNNKEL (reference sequence). A note on this clonotype: Its antigen is unidentified.

Whole-study findings and limits: When set beside aged donors, long-lived donors presented more naive CD4+ cells and higher diversity.

The specimen was blood. The TCR comes from a man aged 60-69 years in good health. The chain employs TRBV3-1 and TRBJ1-2, with D possibly matching TRBD1 (5 bases). The CDR3 sequence: CASSHWDETSYGYTF. The CDR3 nucleotides are TGTGCCAGCAGTCACTGGGACGAAACTTCCTATGGCTACACCTTC.